This T cell receptor (beta chain) comes out of a study of cytomegalovirus exposure and HLA in healthy donors. Study information: There were 350 to 400 genotyped donors. Of these, roughly 80% fell in the genetic ancestry cluster associated with self-reported Caucasian donors.

V lost 3 bases and J lost 0, with 7 bases in between. Germline CDR1 reads SGHRS; CDR2 reads YFSETQ. CDR3 length: 14 residues. A note on this clone: What it binds is not known.

Vbeta (60) and Jbeta (13) primers were used in the PCR. TCRdb keeps only in-frame clones here, not all; method: immunoSEQ multiplex PCR. Of 180,000 or so clones in the sample, under 9.5% were seen once. Study-level points and caveats: In a later analysis, TCR beta V- and J-gene trimming showed a link to a missense DCLRE1C variant. Among TCR beta chains, those listed as cytomegalovirus-associated numbered roughly 150. Analysis performed later found 16,951 TCR beta sequences associated with HLA alleles at 0.05 false discovery rate.

V is TRBV5-1 and J is TRBJ1-3; D is undetermined. Material for sequencing was PBMCs. This TCR was recovered from a woman aged 25 to 39 in good health and CMV-seropositive. The CDR3 spells CASSWADSGNTIYF. In nucleotides, the CDR3 is TGCGCCAGCAGCTGGGCAGACTCTGGAAACACCATATATTTT.